The rows below give T cell receptor beta chains drawn from one sample of a study of blood T cell repertoires in COVID-19. The protocol was immunoSEQ multiplex PCR, while the TCRdb copy is restricted to in-frame clones and leaves out a portion. The sample records fewer than 300,000 clones, 85% being singletons. The sequenced material came from PBMCs or T cells enriched from blood (not recorded which). These receptor sequences come from a woman in her forties or fifties who had recovered from COVID-19. CDR3s leave out the opening cysteine and the closing phenylalanine or tryptophan. Each record gives: J gene, clone size, V gene, CDR3 protein. Clone size is given for some rows only: seen once, a few or many times, or a class if the clone is expanded.

TRBJ1-6 few TRBV25-1 ASSAQTVPQSPLH
TRBJ2-5 - TRBV27 ASSSKGVKETQY
TRBJ2-7 few TRBV5-1 ASSLVGSGLGNYEQY
TRBJ2-2 - TRBV12-5 ASGLGGAGELF
TRBJ2-3 few TRBV2 ASPLGQGGDTQY
TRBJ1-5 once TRBV12-3/TRBV12-4 ASSLGVNQPQH
TRBJ1-4 - TRBV28 ASSPPGGGNEKLF
TRBJ2-2 - TRBV11-3 ASSLVYGELF
TRBJ1-2 - TRBV19 ASKWTGAYGYT
TRBJ2-4 few TRBV5-1 ASSLSGQGVQNIQY
TRBJ2-1 - TRBV20-1 SASRGAWKF
TRBJ1-2 - TRBV7-9 ASSQKDSPRYGYT
TRBJ2-5 once TRBV19 ASSINREGETQY
TRBJ2-3 few TRBV19 ASSRAGVDTQY
TRBJ2-5 - TRBV7-2 ASSWNREETQY
TRBJ1-1 - TRBV7-9 ASSTGVWTEAF
TRBJ1-4 - TRBV19 ASTPSPATNEKLF
TRBJ1-1 - TRBV2 ASINRANTEAF
TRBJ2-5 - TRBV25-1 ASSEFGWEETQY
TRBJ1-1 - TRBV19 ASSIPGQENTEAF
TRBJ1-5 few TRBV28 ASSLDSNQPQH
TRBJ1-1 - TRBV19 ASSTMTGVGAEAF
TRBJ1-5 - TRBV23-1 ASSQSLGGFNQPQH
TRBJ2-3 - TRBV28 ASRPFASDRAATDTQY
TRBJ1-5 - TRBV4-2 ASSQVTGYNQPQH
TRBJ2-7 - TRBV6-2/TRBV6-3 ASSPLGSGGEQY
TRBJ2-1 once TRBV28 ASSPPSGATYNEQF
TRBJ2-3 - TRBV21-1 ASSKAEGPGLTPLVPKHTQY
TRBJ1-2 - TRBV28 ASNPGHRTGRKFYYGYT
TRBJ1-1 - TRBV4-1 ASSQGTGVNTEAF
TRBJ2-1 - TRBV6-5 ASSYSTGVAYNEQF
TRBJ1-4 - TRBV27 ASSKGGVGATNEKLF
TRBJ1-1 - TRBV5-1 ASSFRVNTEAF
TRBJ1-2 few TRBV10-3 AITPTGDYGYT
TRBJ1-1 - TRBV7-8 ASSYDRGSNTEAF
TRBJ2-7 - TRBV3-1/TRBV3-2 ASSQDRSRAYEQY
TRBJ2-3 - TRBV6-1 ASSEGYRNTDTQY
TRBJ2-7 - TRBV29-1 SVVPGQSYYEQY
TRBJ2-7 - TRBV5-4 ASSFRLAGGRHEQY
TRBJ2-1 - TRBV14 ASSPRGRSYNEQF
TRBJ1-5 once TRBV19 ASRSGPRGNQPQH
TRBJ1-4 - TRBV7-9 ASSRSPPIAANEKLF
TRBJ1-5 once TRBV7-9 ASSWGGQPQH
TRBJ2-7 - TRBV19 ASKAGGHEQY
TRBJ1-5 - TRBV12-3/TRBV12-4 ASSLYSNQPQH
TRBJ1-5 - TRBV19 ASSIGEVSQPQH
TRBJ1-5 - TRBV3-1/TRBV3-2 ASSGSPGGNQPQH